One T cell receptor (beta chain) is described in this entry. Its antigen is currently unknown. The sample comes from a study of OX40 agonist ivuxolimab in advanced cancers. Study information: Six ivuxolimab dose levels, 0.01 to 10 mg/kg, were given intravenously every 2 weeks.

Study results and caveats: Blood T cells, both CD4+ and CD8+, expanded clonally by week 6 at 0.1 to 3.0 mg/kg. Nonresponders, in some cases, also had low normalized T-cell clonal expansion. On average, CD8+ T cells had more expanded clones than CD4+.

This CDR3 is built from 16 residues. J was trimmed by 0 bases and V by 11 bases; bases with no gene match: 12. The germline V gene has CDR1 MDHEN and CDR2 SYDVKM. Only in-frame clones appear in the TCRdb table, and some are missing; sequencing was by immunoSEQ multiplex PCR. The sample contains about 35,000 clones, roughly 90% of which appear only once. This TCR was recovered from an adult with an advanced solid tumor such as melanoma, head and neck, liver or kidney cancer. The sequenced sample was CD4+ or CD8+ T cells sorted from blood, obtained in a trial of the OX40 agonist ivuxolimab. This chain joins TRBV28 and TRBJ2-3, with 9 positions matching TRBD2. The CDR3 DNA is TGTGCCTCCAGCGAACTGACTAGCGGAAGCACAGATACGCAGTATTTT. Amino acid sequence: CASSELTSGSTDTQYF. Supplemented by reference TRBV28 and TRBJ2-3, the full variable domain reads DVKVTQSSRYLVKRTGEKVFLECVQDMDHENMFWYRQDPGLGLRLIYFSYDVKMKEKGDIPEGYSVSREKKERFSLILESASTNQTSMYLCASSELTSGSTDTQYFGPGTRLTVL.